Below are 22 T cell receptor beta chains sequenced from a single sample in a study of blood T cells in healthy people across ages. Then a second PCR, running roughly 7 to 11 cycles, was carried out with a sample-barcoded 5' primer and a J-beta primer mix. TCRdb used MiXCR to reprocess the 5' RACE reads, holding one entry per CDR3 protein. The profile covers about 1.8 million distinct CDR3 sequences, with roughly 50% appearing a single time and approximately 2% taken by the ten largest. The specimen sequenced was blood. The origin of the receptors is a woman in her thirties or forties in good health.

This clonotype was recorded a few times. The chain recombines TRBV20-1 with TRBJ2-1, with 7 bases fitting TRBD2. CDR1 and CDR2 from the germline V gene are DFQATT and SNEGSKA (reference sequence). This CDR3 is 14 amino acids long. The V gene end was trimmed by 6 bases and the J gene end by 7 bases; junction bases not matched to a gene: 12. CDR3 bases: TGCAGTGCACCCATGAGCGGGGCTCGGAATGAGCAGTTCTTC. Protein sequence: CSAPMSGARNEQFF.

This clonotype has only one observation. This chain joins TRBV5-1 and TRBJ1-1; D unresolved. Germline CDR1 is SGHRS and CDR2 is YFSETQ. The CDR3 runs 12 residues. V lost 4 bases, J lost 7 bases, and 11 bases lay in between. The CDR3 sequence: CASSPGSGEAFF. The CDR3 nucleotides are TGCGCCAGCAGCCCCGGATCGGGTGAAGCTTTCTTT.

The chain recombines TRBV3-1 with TRBJ2-7; D tentatively reads TRBD1 or TRBD2 (5 bases each). CDR1 and CDR2 (germline): LGHDT, YNNKEL (reference sequence). With 4 bases removed from V and 3 bases from J, the gap between germline ends came to 10 bases. The CDR3 extends over 13 amino acids. CDR3 sequence reads: CASSRGPHYEQYF. DNA of the CDR3: TGTGCCAGCAGCCGGGGACCGCACTACGAGCAGTACTTC.

Concerning this clonotype: The junction differs from germline at one of its ends, possibly a read error. The chain links TRBV14 to TRBJ2-1, with D perhaps TRBD1 (6 bases). Germline CDR1 and CDR2: SGHDN and FVKESK. CDR3 length: 13 residues. The CDR3 protein is CASSSIQGFEQFF. CDR3 bases: TGTGCCAGCAGTTCAATACAGGGTTTCGAGCAGTTCTTT.

The V and J genes are TRBV7-2 and TRBJ2-1; D remains unclear. This CDR3 is 11 amino acids long. Germline values: CDR1 SGHTA, CDR2 FQGNSA. V lost 2 bases and J lost 9, with 5 bases in between. In DNA form, the CDR3 reads TGTGCCAGCAGCTTATGGGCTGAGCAGTTCTTC. As protein: CASSLWAEQFF.

This clonotype was observed a few times. The gene calls are TRBV7-2 and TRBJ2-6; 8 nucleotides align to TRBD1. Trimming at V came to 2 bases and at J to 3 bases, leaving 6 bases not matched to a gene. This CDR3 has 17 residues. Germline lookup yields CDR1 SGHTA and CDR2 FQGNSA. Here the CDR3 DNA reads TGTGCCAGCAGCTTACAGGGGGCGCTTTATGGGGCCAACGTCCTGACTTTC. Protein product: CASSLQGALYGANVLTF.

V usage is TRBV5-6 and J usage is TRBJ2-4; the D call may be TRBD1 or TRBD2 (6 bases each). Judging by the DNA end, TRBJ2-7 fits better; the J call may be wrong. CDR3 length: 16 residues. CDR1 and CDR2 from the germline V gene are SGHDT and YYEEEE. CDR3 residues: CASSLAFGGGSYEQYF. CDR3 nucleotide sequence: TGTGCCAGCAGCTTGGCTTTCGGGGGCGGAAGTTACGAGCAGTACTTC.

CDR3 in DNA: TGTGCCAGCAGTTTGGGGCAGGGTGGCTCTGGGGCCAACGTCCTGACTTTC. Its protein is CASSLGQGGSGANVLTF. The J gene is TRBJ2-6, the V gene TRBV28; maybe TRBD1 (5 bases). There are 17 residues in the CDR3. V was cut by 3 bases and J by 0 bases, with 12 bases left in between. Germline values: CDR1 MDHEN, CDR2 SYDVKM.

The V call is TRBV20-1, the J call TRBJ1-1, with D possibly matching TRBD1 (6 bases). Germline assignment: CDR1 DFQATT and CDR2 SNEGSKA (reference sequence). V lost 0 bases and J lost 0, with 20 bases in between. CDR3 size: 18 residues. The DNA of the CDR3 is TGCAGTGCTAGAGATCCCCACAGGGAAGTTTGGATGAACACTGAAGCTTTCTTT. This gives the protein CSARDPHREVWMNTEAFF.

This chain uses TRBV10-1 with TRBJ2-3; D is unclear. The CDR3 loop spans 13 amino acids. CDR1 WNHNN and CDR2 SYGVQD come from the germline V gene (reference sequence). V gave up 11 bases and J gave up 4 bases, with 16 bases separating them. The CDR3 is CAGTNRRADTQYF. The DNA for the CDR3 is TGCGCCGGCACTAACCGCCGGGCAGATACGCAGTATTTT.

The CDR3 protein is CSARDIDYEQYF. CDR3 DNA: TGCAGTGCGAGGGACATCGACTACGAGCAGTACTTC. This chain connects TRBV20-1 to TRBJ2-5; D perhaps matches TRBD1 (6 bases). The J call may be incorrect, as the DNA end agrees better with TRBJ2-7. This CDR3 spans 12 amino acids. Germline V lookup: CDR1 DFQATT, CDR2 SNEGSKA (reference sequence).

This chain connects TRBV7-2 to TRBJ1-4, with D maybe TRBD1 (5 bases). This CDR3 spans 15 amino acids. Germline assignment: CDR1 SGHTA and CDR2 FQGNSA. V lost 5 bases to trimming and J lost 0 bases, with 10 bases between them. As DNA, the CDR3 is TGTGCCAGCAGCCGGGGCTATGCAACTAATGAAAAACTGTTTTTT. The encoded protein is CASSRGYATNEKLFF.

This clonotype turned up a few times. The genes are TRBV27 and TRBJ2-7; 12 bases fit TRBD2. Germline V gene data show CDR1 as MNHEY and CDR2 as SMNVEV (reference sequence). V was clipped by 3 bases and J by 0 bases; unmatched bases: 12. This CDR3 contains 19 residues. CDR3 amino acids: CASSFSFGLAGTSSYEQYF. The CDR3 DNA follows: TGTGCCAGCAGTTTCTCCTTTGGACTAGCGGGGACCAGCTCCTACGAGCAGTACTTC.

The chain couples TRBV5-1 to TRBJ2-3; 9 nucleotides match TRBD1. This CDR3 has 18 residues. V gave up 0 bases and J gave up 6 bases; unmatched junction bases: 14. CDR1 is SGHRS, CDR2 YFSETQ, per germline. Written as DNA, the CDR3 is TGCGCCAGCAGCTTGGGAACCACAGGGGGCGCAACAGCCGATACGCAGTATTTT. Its translation: CASSLGTTGGATADTQYF.

In DNA form, the CDR3 reads TGTGCCAGCAGATTCGGACAGGGATGGGGCTACACCTTC. Its translation is CASRFGQGWGYTF. The rearrangement joins TRBV28 to TRBJ1-2; 8 bases fit TRBD1. Germline V gene data show CDR1 as MDHEN and CDR2 as SYDVKM. The V gene end was trimmed by 6 bases and the J gene end by 8 bases; junction bases not matched to a gene: 8. The CDR3 sequence is 13 residues long.

This clonotype was detected a few times. This CDR3 is CASSLARDGSPRDYEQYF. The CDR3 DNA sequence: TGTGCCAGCAGCTTAGCGAGGGACGGGTCCCCGAGAGACTACGAGCAGTACTTC. The rearrangement joins TRBV7-2 to TRBJ2-7; TRBD1 or TRBD2 may be the D gene (5 bases each). Germline CDR1 is SGHTA and CDR2 is FQGNSA. The V and J ends lost 0 bases and 3 bases respectively, with 21 bases between them. CDR3 size: 18 residues.

The rearrangement uses TRBV7-6 and TRBJ2-5, with 7 bases fitting TRBD1. The assigned J gene may be wrong: the sequence end matches TRBJ2-7 better. The CDR3 extends over 15 amino acids. Germline V gene data show CDR1 as SGHVS and CDR2 as FNYEAQ. The CDR3 spells CASSLLRDRVYEQYF. The CDR3 DNA follows: TGTGCCAGCAGCCTCCTCCGAGACAGGGTCTACGAGCAGTACTTC.

This clonotype was seen a few times. This sequence joins TRBV20-1 and TRBJ1-5, with unresolved D. Germline loops: CDR1 DFQATT, CDR2 SNEGSKA (reference sequence). Between the trimmed V and J ends, which lost 3 bases and 4 bases, there was a span of 7 bases. The CDR3 consists of 12 residues. For the CDR3, the DNA is TGCAGTGCTAGTTGGACTAATCAGCCCCAGCATTTT. It translates to CSASWTNQPQHF.

This chain joins TRBV5-1 and TRBJ2-3; TRBD2 aligns across 13 bases. CDR1 and CDR2 from the germline V gene are SGHRS and YFSETQ. J gave up 1 base and V 4 bases, and 3 bases lay outside the gene matches. This CDR3 has 16 amino acids. CDR3 DNA: TGCGCCAGCAGCGGAGGGACTAGCGGGGGCACAGATACGCAGTATTTT. It is translated as CASSGGTSGGTDTQYF.

The CDR3 sequence is CSARDRGIRETQYF. In DNA, the CDR3 is TGCAGCGCCAGGGACAGGGGCATTCGGGAGACCCAGTACTTC. V gene TRBV29-1 combines with J gene TRBJ2-7; 10 nucleotides match TRBD1. The J call could be wrong; TRBJ2-5 is a better fit for the DNA end. The germline V gene encodes CDR1 SQVTM and CDR2 ANQGSEA. The CDR3 is made up of 14 amino acids.

CDR3 loop: CASSLLVDNEQFF. For the CDR3, the DNA is TGTGCCAGCAGTTTGCTAGTGGACAATGAGCAGTTCTTC. The gene calls are TRBV28 and TRBJ2-1; D not resolved. The CDR3 runs 13 residues. Germline CDR1 is MDHEN and CDR2 is SYDVKM. V lost 3 bases and J 5 bases, leaving 8 bases between the germline ends.

The chain has TRBV7-9 and TRBJ2-7; 10 bases are a match to TRBD1. The CDR3 covers 16 residues. The ends lost 4 bases at V and 6 bases at J; junction bases unmatched: 12. CDR1 and CDR2 (germline): SEHNR, FQNEAQ (reference sequence). Written as DNA, the CDR3 is TGTGCCAGCAGCTCCCCTCTCGGGACAGGGGTTGTCGAGCAGTACTTC. This encodes CASSSPLGTGVVEQYF.